The sequence of this T cell receptor (beta chain) was determined in a study of blood T cell repertoires in COVID-19. Whole-study context: T cells, B-cell-depleted T cells, or PBMCs provided the cDNA or gDNA that served as material.

Assay used: immunoSEQ multiplex PCR; TCRdb lists only in-frame clones, some missing. Of about 400,000 clones in the sample, roughly 90% were seen once. This clone was detected only once. Germline V gives CDR1 MNHEY, CDR2 SVGAGI. V shed 5 bases and J 3 bases; nucleotides not matched to a gene: 12. This CDR3 comprises 16 residues. The sequencing input was peripheral blood. This clonotype was sampled from a man aged 35 to 55 with acute or convalescent COVID-19. This chain connects TRBV6-5 to TRBJ2-5, with 7 bases matching TRBD1. CDR3 sequence: CASSHYVQGVKETQYF. Here the CDR3 DNA reads TGTGCCAGCAGTCACTATGTCCAGGGGGTTAAAGAGACCCAGTACTTC.